This section outlines one T cell receptor beta chain sequence together with its context. What it binds is unknown. Sequencing used immunoSEQ multiplex PCR; TCRdb keeps in-frame clones, though not all of them. The sample lists 150,000 or so clones; just under 95% were seen once. This sample was taken from a study of T cell responses to AZD1222 COVID-19 vaccine. Findings and caveats of the study: A rise in Spike-specific TCR breadth and depth followed two AZD1222 doses. Dominant CD4 TCR responses targeted spike regions 160-218 and 743-854. Donors were chiefly white British, with a greater number of females, and clonal diversity was perhaps underestimated.

V lost 6 bases and J 5 bases, leaving 13 bases between the germline ends. The germline CDR1 and CDR2 sequences are MDHEN and SYDVKM. The CDR3 is 13 amino acids. The rearrangement uses TRBV28 and TRBJ1-2; D possibly corresponds to TRBD1 (6 bases). The clonotype comes from an adult in good health. The material sequenced was peripheral blood, taken on day 0 of AZD1222 vaccination. The CDR3 sequence: CASRIGQNYGYTF. CDR3 in DNA: TGTGCCAGCAGGATAGGACAGAATTATGGCTACACCTTC.